The 9 T cell receptor beta chains given below trace back to one sample, sequenced in a study of blood T cell repertoires in COVID-19. Measured with immunoSEQ multiplex PCR; TCRdb has only the in-frame clones, and not every one. The profile covers around 200,000 clones, with around nine tenths appearing a single time and roughly 3.6% taken by the ten largest. Sequencing was performed on peripheral blood. The receptors come from a man younger than 35 with active or convalescent COVID-19.

The gene calls are TRBV7-8 and TRBJ2-2; 10 bases line up with TRBD1. The CDR3 is 16 amino acids. In germline, CDR1 is SGHVS, CDR2 FQNEAQ. Unmatched junction bases numbered 9, after V lost 5 bases and J lost 6 bases. CDR3 loop: CASSRKTGGAPGELFF. The CDR3 nucleotides are TGTGCCAGCAGCAGAAAGACAGGGGGCGCCCCCGGGGAGCTGTTTTTT.

A word on this clone: The same CDR3 also results from other DNA sequences found in this sample. The chain employs TRBV2 and TRBJ1-2; D gene ambiguous. Trimming took 8 bases from V and 3 from J, leaving 7 bases between them. The V gene's germline CDR1 is SNHLY and CDR2 FYNNEI. The CDR3 runs 11 residues. The CDR3 region is CASVRDYGYTF. In DNA form, the CDR3 reads TGTGCCAGCGTCCGGGACTATGGCTACACCTTC.

The chain combines TRBV7-9 with TRBJ2-1; 8 bases are shared with TRBD1. J lost 7 bases, V lost 1 base, and 0 bases had no gene match. Germline-derived CDR1 and CDR2 are SEHNR and FQNEAQ (reference sequence). CDR3 length equals 13 residues. The DNA for the CDR3 is TGTGCCAGCAGCTTAGACAGGGGGAATGAGCAGTTCTTC. Translation: CASSLDRGNEQFF.

This chain links TRBV6-6 with TRBJ1-4; possible D gene TRBD1, 5 bases. This CDR3 has 14 amino acids. Trimming shortened V by 5 bases and J by 5 bases, and 12 bases separated the two germline ends. Germline V gives CDR1 MNHNY, CDR2 SVGAGI (reference sequence). The DNA of the CDR3 is TGTGCCAGCAGTAAACCCGACAGAAATGAAAAACTGTTTTTT. Protein: CASSKPDRNEKLFF.

The chain recombines TRBV5-4 with TRBJ2-7; 10 bases are shared with TRBD1. Germline V gene lookup returns CDR1 SGHNT and CDR2 YYREEE (reference sequence). The CDR3 contains 15 residues. J lost 5 bases, V lost 3 bases, and 8 bases had no gene match. The CDR3 DNA follows: TGTGCCAGCAGCTACAAGACAGGGGGCTTTAACGAGCAGTACTTC. This gives the protein CASSYKTGGFNEQYF.

The V call is TRBV7-9, the J call TRBJ1-2; 8 nucleotides match TRBD1. After removal of 3 bases from V and 4 bases from J, the junction contained 1 base not matched to a gene. Germline-derived CDR1 and CDR2 are SEHNR and FQNEAQ (reference sequence). CDR3 length equals 13 residues. The CDR3 reads CASSLDRAYGYTF. Written as DNA, the CDR3 is TGTGCCAGCAGCTTGGACAGGGCCTATGGCTACACCTTC.

The J gene is TRBJ1-2, the V gene TRBV28; no definite D call. Trimming pared 3 bases from V and 0 bases from J, leaving 14 bases between. CDR1 is MDHEN, CDR2 SYDVKM, per germline. This CDR3 region has 16 residues. The CDR3 DNA follows: TGTGCCAGCAGTTTGGTCGCTGAGGGCTCTAACTATGGCTACACCTTC. Protein sequence: CASSLVAEGSNYGYTF.

The V call is TRBV6-5, the J call TRBJ2-6, with 7 bases that match TRBD1. Germline V CDR1 and CDR2: MNHEY, SVGAGI. This CDR3 spans 15 amino acids. J lost 6 bases, V lost 4 bases, and 6 bases had no gene match. CDR3 in amino acids: CASSSDRVVANVLTF. The CDR3 DNA sequence: TGTGCCAGCAGTTCCGACAGGGTAGTGGCCAACGTCCTGACTTTC.

CDR3: CASTPSPGGPDYEQYF. In DNA, the CDR3 is TGTGCCAGCACCCCTTCCCCCGGGGGGCCTGACTACGAGCAGTACTTC. This chain uses TRBV7-2 with TRBJ2-7, with D possibly TRBD2 on 7 matching bases. Germline V gives CDR1 SGHTA, CDR2 FQGNSA. The CDR3 has 16 residues. V was pared by 7 bases and J by 3 bases, with 22 bases between.